These 12 T cell receptor beta chains originate from one sample sequenced in a study of blood T cell repertoires in COVID-19. Clones were sequenced by immunoSEQ multiplex PCR, and TCRdb holds only the in-frame ones, with some missing. The table lists 110,000 or so clones, around 89% of them singletons. Sample: peripheral blood. The receptors were sampled from a human donor in a cohort sampled during active COVID-19.

The V call is TRBV7-9, the J call TRBJ2-5; a possible D gene is TRBD1 (6 bases). The germline V gene encodes CDR1 SEHNR and CDR2 FQNEAQ (reference sequence). Trimming removed 5 bases from V and 4 bases from J, with 17 bases in between. The CDR3 totals 15 residues. For the CDR3, the DNA is TGTGCCAGCAGCACTGGTACAGGGTTCCGAGAGACCCAGTACTTC. Its translation: CASSTGTGFRETQYF.

J is TRBJ2-5 and V is TRBV19; 7 nucleotides agree with TRBD2. Germline loops: CDR1 LNHDA, CDR2 SQIVND (reference sequence). The CDR3 contains 15 residues. V lost 0 bases to trimming and J lost 0 bases; unmatched junction nucleotides: 1. DNA of the CDR3: TGTGCCAGTAGTATAGAAGGGAGGGACCAAGAGACCCAGTACTTC. This codes for CASSIEGRDQETQYF. The full variable domain, completed using reference TRBV19 and TRBJ2-5, is DGGITQSPKYLFRKEGQNVTLSCEQNLNHDAMYWYRQDPGQGLRLIYYSQIVNDFQKGDIAEGYSVSREKKESFPLTVTSAQKNPTAFYLCASSIEGRDQETQYFGPGTRLLVL.

This clone was recorded only once. V usage is TRBV28 and J usage is TRBJ1-1; no definite D call. Germline V gene data show CDR1 as MDHEN and CDR2 as SYDVKM. Trimming stripped 5 bases from V and 5 bases from J, with 6 bases between. The CDR3 has 11 residues. CDR3 in amino acids: CASSTSTEAFF. CDR3 in DNA: TGTGCCAGCAGTACCAGTACTGAAGCTTTCTTT.

This clone has a handful of counts. This chain joins TRBV18 and TRBJ1-2; TRBD1 agrees at 7 bases. The CDR3 loop spans 18 amino acids. Germline V gives CDR1 KGHSH, CDR2 LQKENI. V lost 6 bases and J lost 4; bases outside the gene matches: 20. The CDR3 coding sequence is TGTGCCAGCTCTCCCTTGACGGGGGACAGCGCCGCTATCTATGGCTACACCTTC. Amino acids: CASSPLTGDSAAIYGYTF. Supplemented by reference TRBV18 and TRBJ1-2, the full variable domain reads NAGVMQNPRHLVRRRGQEARLRCSPMKGHSHVYWYRQLPEEGLKFMVYLQKENIIDESGMPKERFSAEFPKEGPSILRIQQVVRGDSAAYFCASSPLTGDSAAIYGYTFGSGTRLTVV.

This clone was found once. V usage is TRBV28 and J usage is TRBJ1-1; D is perhaps TRBD1 (5 bases). The length of the CDR3 is 15 residues. The V gene's germline CDR1 is MDHEN and CDR2 SYDVKM. V was pared by 2 bases and J by 6 bases, with 16 bases between. As DNA, the CDR3 is TGTGCCAGCAGTTTACCCCCAGGGCGGAGGGCTGAAGCTTTCTTT. Translation: CASSLPPGRRAEAFF.

The rearrangement uses TRBV7-8 and TRBJ2-3; 8 bases map to TRBD2. V lost 5 bases, J lost 3 bases, and 16 bases stayed unmatched. CDR1 SGHVS and CDR2 FQNEAQ come from the germline V gene. This CDR3 contains 18 residues. The CDR3 sequence: CASSPLQWTSSRTDTQYF. CDR3 in DNA: TGTGCCAGCAGCCCTCTCCAATGGACTAGCAGTAGGACAGATACGCAGTATTTT.

This clone was found once. The genes are TRBV18 and TRBJ2-1, with 7 nucleotides matching TRBD2. V was pared by 2 bases and J by 0 bases, with 10 bases of the junction left unmatched. The CDR3 is 18 amino acids. Looked up from germline, CDR1 is KGHSH and CDR2 is LQKENI. The CDR3 DNA follows: TGTGCCAGCTCACCATCGCTTAGCGGGCTTGCCTCCTACAATGAGCAGTTCTTC. Translated, it gives CASSPSLSGLASYNEQFF.

This chain joins TRBV11-2 and TRBJ2-3; 7 bases fit TRBD1. The germline CDR1 and CDR2 sequences are SGHAT and FQNNGV. CDR3 length equals 14 residues. V dropped 7 bases and J dropped 9; count of bases not matched to a gene: 13. CDR3 sequence (DNA): TGTGCCAGCATCCCCAACAGGGGCTTGGGGACGCAGTATTTT. Protein: CASIPNRGLGTQYF.

The chain combines TRBV10-2 with TRBJ2-3; 9 bases fit TRBD2. CDR3 size: 16 residues. Germline CDR1 reads WSHSY; CDR2 reads SAAADI. Trimming took 4 bases from V and 4 from J; bases not matched to a gene: 9. The CDR3 sequence: CASSAVGGGAADTQYF. The CDR3 nucleotides read TGCGCCAGCAGTGCCGTAGGCGGGGGGGCCGCAGATACGCAGTATTTT.

The gene calls are TRBV2 and TRBJ1-2; a weak D match, TRBD1 (5 bases). Germline CDR1 is SNHLY and CDR2 is FYNNEI. The CDR3 consists of 15 residues. V shed 6 bases and J shed 0 bases, with 14 bases lying between them. The CDR3 DNA follows: TGTGCCAGCAGCCACAGGTTTCCTTCTAACTATGGCTACACCTTC. Its translation is CASSHRFPSNYGYTF.

This clone was seen a single time. The rearrangement links TRBV27 to TRBJ1-2, with D unresolved. V dropped 5 bases and J dropped 6 bases, with 19 bases sitting between them. Germline CDR1 is MNHEY and CDR2 is SMNVEV (reference sequence). The CDR3 covers 15 residues. CDR3 region: CASSLDRGWIDGYTF. CDR3 bases: TGTGCCAGCAGTCTGGACCGAGGGTGGATTGATGGCTACACCTTC.

This rearrangement joins TRBV5-1 to TRBJ1-1; D might be TRBD1 (6 bases). The CDR3 loop spans 15 amino acids. The V and J ends lost 1 base and 4 bases respectively, with 14 bases between them. Per germline, CDR1 SGHRS and CDR2 YFSETQ. The CDR3 nucleotides read TGCGCCAGCAGCTTGATAAGGCGGGGGGCCACTGAAGCTTTCTTT. Amino acid sequence: CASSLIRRGATEAFF. The full variable domain, its missing parts supplied by reference TRBV5-1 and TRBJ1-1, is KAGVTQTPRYLIKTRGQQVTLSCSPISGHRSVSWYQQTPGQGLQFLFEYFSETQRNKGNFPGRFSGRQFSNSRSEMNVSTLELGDSALYLCASSLIRRGATEAFFGQGTRLTVV.